Following are 27 T cell receptor beta chains from one sample sequenced in a study of T cells in women clearing cervical HPV infection (dated by TCRdb to the late 2010s). Libraries were constructed by the immunoSEQ multiplex PCR assay. Sourced from immuneACCESS, this table was stored by TCRdb with only in-frame sequences that have V and J called. A share of the clones is absent; for the studies checked, an unresolved V gene accounts for under half, and the remainder has no known explanation. This sample's listing comprises fewer than 40,000 clones. Approximately 4.2% of the sample is in the top ten clones. The specimen sequenced was blood buffy coat. The receptors were gathered from a woman aged 18 to 75 with a cervical HPV16 infection that either progressed to CIN3+ or cleared (not recorded which).

The CDR3 region is CSVVTGAMSSYNEQFF. The part of the CDR3 DNA that was read is TGCAGCGTTGTTACAGGGGCTATGAGCTCCTACAATGAG. This sequence joins TRBV29-1 and TRBJ2-1; 7 positions match TRBD1. The CDR3 is cut off 3 residues early in the read; its end comes from the germline J gene. The CDR3 contains 16 residues. V was pared by 4 bases and J by 0 bases, with 9 bases of the junction left unmatched. Germline values: CDR1 SQVTM, CDR2 ANQGSEA.

On this clone: The CDR3 extends 3 residues past the end of the read, so its final part is completed from the germline J gene. The V call is TRBV12-3 or TRBV12-4, the J call TRBJ1-2; weak D call: TRBD1 (6 bases). Trimming took 4 bases from V and 5 from J, leaving 8 bases between them. This CDR3 is 12 amino acids long. CDR3 DNA (partial): TGTGCCAGCAGTTCGACAGGTTATGGC. This codes for CASSSTGYG. The complete CDR3 protein is CASSSTGYGYTF.

For this clone: From the germline J gene comes the end of the CDR3, since the read stops 3 residues before it. The chain is built from TRBV6-2 or TRBV6-3 and TRBJ2-2, with D possibly being TRBD1 (6 bases). In germline, CDR1 is MNHEY, CDR2 SVGEGT. The CDR3 covers 14 residues. Trimming left V 5 bases short and J 4 bases short, with 11 bases between. CDR3 amino acids: CASSLTGFTGELFF. Incomplete CDR3 DNA: TGTGCCAGCAGTCTCACAGGGTTCACCGGGGAG.

For this clone: From the germline J gene comes the end of the CDR3, since the read stops 3 residues before it. V and J are TRBV7-2 and TRBJ2-3, with 8 nucleotides matching TRBD2. The V segment lost 6 bases and the J segment 0 bases; nucleotides outside the gene matches: 5. CDR3 size: 15 residues. Germline V gene data show CDR1 as SGHTA and CDR2 as FQGNSA. CDR3 bases read: TGTGCCAGCAGTTACGAGCGGGGGAGCACAGATACG. This encodes CASSYERGSTDT. In full, the CDR3 is CASSYERGSTDTQYF.

With respect to this clone: The read ends 3 residues early relative to the CDR3; the germline J gene fills the gap. This chain connects TRBV5-5 to TRBJ2-7; 7 nucleotides agree with TRBD1. Germline loops: CDR1 SGHKS, CDR2 YYEKEE (reference sequence). The CDR3 has 14 residues. The V segment lost 5 bases and the J segment 5 bases; nucleotides outside the gene matches: 10. Here the CDR3 reads CASSSIRQGNEQYF. The DNA read from the CDR3 is TGTGCCAGCAGTTCAATTAGACAGGGCAACGAG.

A word on this clone: Read data end 3 residues before the CDR3 end; the end is taken from the germline J gene. This sequence joins TRBV20-1 and TRBJ1-1; 7 bases map to TRBD1. There are 17 residues in the CDR3. Trimming removed 2 bases from V and 1 base from J; junction bases left unmatched: 13. CDR1 and CDR2 (germline): DFQATT, SNEGSKA (reference sequence). The CDR3 bases that were read are TGCAGTGCTAGATCCGAACAGGGGATTCAGGGGAACACTGAA. It specifies CSARSEQGIQGNTE. The full CDR3 protein reads CSARSEQGIQGNTEAFF.

About this clone: The read ends 3 residues early relative to the CDR3; the germline J gene fills the gap. V gene TRBV20-1 combines with J gene TRBJ2-3; possibly TRBD2 for D (7 bases). Germline V gene data show CDR1 as DFQATT and CDR2 as SNEGSKA (reference sequence). Trimming stripped 6 bases from V and 0 bases from J, with 16 bases between. CDR3 length equals 15 residues. CDR3 residues: CSALNAGASTDTQYF. CDR3 DNA, as far as it was read: TGCAGTGCCTTGAATGCGGGGGCGAGCACAGATACG.

In regard to this clone: The read ends 3 residues shy of where the CDR3 ends; the end is completed using the germline J gene. This sequence joins TRBV6-2 or TRBV6-3 and TRBJ1-2; a possible D gene is TRBD1 (5 bases). Trimming pared 5 bases from V and 4 bases from J, leaving 11 bases between. The germline CDR1 and CDR2 sequences are MNHEY and SVGEGT. This CDR3 comprises 13 residues. The CDR3 spells CASSVQARYGYTF. The DNA read from the CDR3 is TGTGCCAGCAGTGTACAGGCACGCTATGGC.

Comments on this clone: The read terminates 3 residues ahead of where the CDR3 ends, so the germline J gene completes it. This chain joins TRBV5-1 and TRBJ2-1; the D gene is possibly TRBD2 (6 bases). The CDR3 has 15 residues. Germline V gene lookup returns CDR1 SGHRS and CDR2 YFSETQ. Trimming shortened V by 0 bases and J by 2 bases, and 9 bases separated the two germline ends. CDR3 DNA (partial): TGCGCCAGCAGCTTGGCCCAGCGGGCCTACAATGAG. Its translation is CASSLAQRAYNE. The full CDR3 protein is CASSLAQRAYNEQFF.

The covered CDR3 bases are TGTGCCAGCAGCGCTGGGACAGGCTATTCACCC. It translates to CASSAGTGYSP. The full CDR3 sequence reads CASSAGTGYSPLHF. J is TRBJ1-6 and V is TRBV5-6; 8 bases are shared with TRBD1. The observed sequence ends 3 residues before the CDR3 terminus, with the missing tail filled in from the germline J gene. CDR3 length equals 14 residues. Germline V gene sequence: CDR1 SGHDT, CDR2 YYEEEE. Trimming took 4 bases from V and 8 from J; bases not matched to a gene: 5.

Points on this clone: The junction shows a germline mismatch at one end, possibly a read error. The read halts 3 residues ahead of the CDR3 end, with the missing end drawn from the germline J gene. The same CDR3 arises from other DNA sequences in this sample as well. The gene calls are TRBV19 and TRBJ2-4; weak D call: TRBD1 (6 bases). The CDR3 is 13 residues long. Germline loops: CDR1 LNHDA, CDR2 SQIVND (reference sequence). CDR3 protein: CASSIGRGDIQYF. CDR3 DNA, as far as it was read: TGTGCCAGCAGTATAGGCAGGGGAGACATT.

Remarks on this clone: The sequenced fragment ends 3 residues before the CDR3 boundary, so the rest is inferred from the germline J gene. The V gene is TRBV19, the J gene TRBJ1-1, with no clear D. This CDR3 region has 13 residues. Germline V gives CDR1 LNHDA, CDR2 SQIVND (reference sequence). The V gene lost 3 bases and the J gene lost 0 bases, with 5 bases spanning the gap. This CDR3 reads CASSIRLNTEAFF. The CDR3 bases that were read are TGTGCCAGTAGTATCAGATTGAACACTGAA. Combining the CDR3 with reference TRBV19 and TRBJ1-1 gives the whole variable domain DGGITQSPKYLFRKEGQNVTLSCEQNLNHDAMYWYRQDPGQGLRLIYYSQIVNDFQKGDIAEGYSVSREKKESFPLTVTSAQKNPTAFYLCASSIRLNTEAFFGQGTRLTVV.

Remarks on this clone: The read terminates 3 residues ahead of where the CDR3 ends, so the germline J gene completes it. V gene TRBV5-5 combines with J gene TRBJ2-3; D is undetermined. This CDR3 is built from 14 residues. Looked up from germline, CDR1 is SGHKS and CDR2 is YYEKEE (reference sequence). Trimming took 4 bases from V and 6 from J, leaving 15 bases between them. CDR3 DNA, as far as it was read: TGTGCCAGCAGCATAGCCTGGGTGGCGGATACG. It codes for CASSIAWVADT. In full, the CDR3 reads CASSIAWVADTQYF.

Of note for this clone: The read ends 3 residues early relative to the CDR3; the germline J gene fills the gap. The V call is TRBV11-2, the J call TRBJ2-3; 7 bases agree with TRBD2. J was trimmed by 3 bases and V by 5 bases; bases with no gene match: 8. Germline V lookup: CDR1 SGHAT, CDR2 FQNNGV. The CDR3 spans 15 residues. The CDR3 bases that were read are TGTGCCAGCAGCCCCTGGACTAGTGCGACAGATACG. The encoded protein is CASSPWTSATDT. The full CDR3 reads CASSPWTSATDTQYF.

About this clone: The CDR3 extends 3 residues past the end of the read, so its final part is completed from the germline J gene. The chain is built from TRBV7-2 and TRBJ2-7; TRBD1 agrees at 8 bases. The CDR3 totals 15 residues. Germline loops: CDR1 SGHTA, CDR2 FQGNSA. Losses at the gene ends were 1 base for V and 3 bases for J; bases not matched to a gene: 5. The CDR3 loop reads CASSLGPTGDYEQYF. CDR3 DNA, as far as it was read: TGTGCCAGCAGCTTAGGTCCGACAGGGGACTACGAG. Supplemented by reference TRBV7-2 and TRBJ2-7, the full variable domain reads GAGVSQSPSNKVTEKGKDVELRCDPISGHTALYWYRQSLGQGLEFLIYFQGNSAPDKSGLPSDRFSAERTGGSVSTLTIQRTQQEDSAVYLCASSLGPTGDYEQYFGPGTRLTVT.

Notes on this clone: The sequenced fragment ends 3 residues before the CDR3 boundary, so the rest is inferred from the germline J gene. V is TRBV11-1 and J is TRBJ2-2; the D is unclear. The V end lost 5 bases, the J end lost 0 bases, and 10 bases lay between the germline ends. The CDR3 has 15 amino acids. The germline CDR1 and CDR2 sequences are SGHAT and FQDESV (reference sequence). The sequenced CDR3 bases are TGTGCCAGCAGCCATATCGACACGAACACCGGGGAG. Protein sequence: CASSHIDTNTGE. The whole CDR3 sequence reads CASSHIDTNTGELFF.

As for this clone: The read halts 3 residues ahead of the CDR3 end, with the missing end drawn from the germline J gene. The chain joins TRBV7-6 to TRBJ1-1; the D gene is possibly TRBD1 (6 bases). This CDR3 is built from 15 residues. CDR1 SGHVS and CDR2 FNYEAQ come from the germline V gene. V was clipped by 5 bases and J by 2 bases, with 15 bases between them. Here the CDR3 reads CASSLRGGVNTEAFF. CDR3 bases read: TGTGCCAGCAGCCTTCGTGGGGGCGTTAACACTGAA.

Notes on this clone: The read terminates 3 residues ahead of where the CDR3 ends, so the germline J gene completes it. This chain uses TRBV6-2 or TRBV6-3 with TRBJ1-2, with 7 bases matching TRBD1. The CDR3 spans 12 residues. Trimming removed 8 bases from V and 4 bases from J; junction bases left unmatched: 4. Germline V lookup: CDR1 MNHEY, CDR2 SVGEGT. The sequenced part of the CDR3 DNA is TGTGCCAGCCGTGGGGACAGCTATGGC. This translates into CASRGDSYG. The whole CDR3 is CASRGDSYGYTF.

Concerning this clone: The CDR3 end lies 3 residues beyond the end of the read and is filled in from the germline J gene. The chain is built from TRBV6-4 and TRBJ2-3, with D possibly matching TRBD1 (5 bases). There are 14 residues in the CDR3. The V gene lost 5 bases and the J gene lost 1 base, with 10 bases spanning the gap. The germline V gene has CDR1 MRHNA and CDR2 SNTAGT. CDR3 region: CASSPEGGTDTQYF. The CDR3 bases that were read are TGTGCCAGCAGTCCGGAAGGGGGCACAGATACG.

With respect to this clone: The CDR3 end is not reached by the read, which stops 3 residues before it; the germline J gene fills it in. The chain joins TRBV7-9 to TRBJ2-1, with D hard to call. Germline CDR1 is SEHNR and CDR2 is FQNEAQ (reference sequence). Trimming removed 6 bases at V and 2 bases at J, with 14 bases between. This CDR3 region has 15 residues. CDR3 protein: CASSASQVTYNEQFF. The sequenced CDR3 bases are TGTGCCAGCAGTGCTTCCCAGGTGACCTACAATGAG.

Notes on this clone: The read ends 3 residues early relative to the CDR3; the germline J gene fills the gap. The V call is TRBV19, the J call TRBJ1-5; D not certain. V shed 6 bases and J shed 4 bases, with 7 bases lying between them. The CDR3 covers 12 residues. The germline gives CDR1 LNHDA, CDR2 SQIVND (reference sequence). The chain's CDR3 is CASSALNQPQHF. The sequenced CDR3 bases are TGTGCCAGTAGCGCGTTAAATCAGCCC.

The CDR3 protein is CASSQFGGDTQYF. CDR3 bases read: TGTGCCAGCAGCCAATTCGGCGGAGATACG. This chain connects TRBV16 to TRBJ2-3; D call uncertain. Read coverage stops 3 residues before the CDR3 terminus; the germline J gene supplies the remainder. Germline-derived CDR1 and CDR2 are KGHSY and FQNENV. Deletions cut 1 base from V and 5 bases from J, with 7 bases between. The CDR3 runs to 13 residues.

Of note for this clone: The DNA ends 3 residues before the CDR3 does, and the rest of the CDR3 is filled in from the germline J gene. The genes are TRBV14 and TRBJ2-4; 12 positions agree with TRBD2. The trim removed 5 bases at V and 6 bases at J, leaving 2 bases unmatched. The CDR3 totals 14 residues. Germline V lookup: CDR1 SGHDN, CDR2 FVKESK. The CDR3 sequence is CASSKTSGRNIQYF. The sequenced CDR3 bases are TGTGCCAGCAGCAAGACTAGCGGGAGAAACATT.

A remark on this clone: The sequenced fragment ends 3 residues before the CDR3 boundary, so the rest is inferred from the germline J gene. This chain uses TRBV2 with TRBJ2-7; no clear D gene. The germline V gene encodes CDR1 SNHLY and CDR2 FYNNEI. This CDR3 has 11 residues. V dropped 3 bases and J dropped 6 bases, with 6 bases sitting between them. The CDR3 bases that were read are TGTGCCAGCAGTGAGTCAGGCGAG. Translated, it gives CASSESGE. The CDR3 reads in full as CASSESGEQYF. Variable domain in full (rest from reference TRBV2 and TRBJ2-7): EPEVTQTPSHQVTQMGQEVILRCVPISNHLYFYWYRQILGQKVEFLVSFYNNEISEKSEIFDDQFSVERPDGSNFTLKIRSTKLEDSAMYFCASSESGEQYFGPGTRLTVT.

Worth noting for this clone: The read finishes 3 residues shy of the CDR3 end, and the germline J gene is used to complete it. This sequence joins TRBV7-6 and TRBJ1-1; TRBD1 matches 7 bases. Germline V CDR1 and CDR2: SGHVS, FNYEAQ. J lost 5 bases, V lost 4 bases, and 10 bases had no gene match. This CDR3 contains 15 residues. The CDR3 region is CASSSQTGVRTEAFF. The DNA read from the CDR3 is TGTGCCAGCAGCTCCCAAACAGGGGTGAGGACTGAA.

Points on this clone: The read comes to an end 3 residues before the CDR3 does, leaving the germline J gene to fill in the end. The chain couples TRBV5-1 to TRBJ1-3, with 7 nucleotides matching TRBD1. The germline gives CDR1 SGHRS, CDR2 YFSETQ. Trimming removed 1 base from V and 1 base from J; junction bases left unmatched: 11. The length of the CDR3 is 18 residues. The sequenced part of the CDR3 DNA is TGCGCCAGCAGCTTGAAGGGGGCCACATTTGAATCTGGAAACACC. Translation: CASSLKGATFESGNT. The CDR3 reads in full as CASSLKGATFESGNTIYF.

CDR3 sequence: CASSGTSGSTDTQYF. Incomplete CDR3 DNA: TGTGCCAGCAGCGGGACTAGCGGCAGCACAGATACG. The chain links TRBV2 to TRBJ2-3, with TRBD2 identical over 11 bases. The read gets to within 3 residues of the CDR3 end, and the germline J gene fills in the rest. CDR3 length: 15 amino acids. The germline CDR1 and CDR2 sequences are SNHLY and FYNNEI. The trim removed 6 bases at V and 0 bases at J, leaving 2 bases unmatched.